These T cell receptor beta chains were read from a single sample in a study of post-analysis software for immune sequencing data. TCRdb called the PCR reads again in MiXCR, with one record for every CDR3 protein. The table shows some 370,000 distinct CDR3 sequences, with roughly 38% occurring only once. Sequencing was done on a sample of blood. The source is a girl between 5 and 17 years old with multiple sclerosis. Both conserved end residues are part of each CDR3. The order of the fields is D gene, clone size, J gene, V gene, CDR3 protein, CDR3 DNA. The D gene is left open where the match is weak. Rows may omit the clone size; those that give it use once, few, many or a size class.

TRBD1 | NA | TRBJ1-6 | TRBV4-3 | CASSPRWTGGSNVVSSPLHF | TGCGCCAGCAGCCCCCGCTGGACAGGGGGCTCCAACGTAGTGAGTTCACCCCTCCACTTT
NA | NA | TRBJ1-5 | TRBV3-1 | CASSQGVDQPQHF | TGTGCCAGCAGCCAAGGGGTGGATCAGCCCCAGCATTTT
TRBD1 | NA | TRBJ1-2 | TRBV3-1 | CASSQESRGKDGYTF | TGTGCCAGCAGCCAAGAATCCAGGGGGAAGGATGGCTACACCTTC
TRBD1 | few | TRBJ1-5 | TRBV6-2/TRBV6-3 | CASSFGSGGRNQPQHF | TGTGCCAGCAGTTTTGGGTCAGGGGGACGGAATCAGCCCCAGCATTTT
NA | NA | TRBJ2-1 | TRBV6-1 | CASSHSGSSYNEQFF | TGTGCCAGCAGTCATAGCGGTAGCTCCTACAATGAGCAGTTCTTC
TRBD1 | few | TRBJ2-1 | TRBV29-1 | CSGSTGGRNEQFF | TGCAGCGGATCGACAGGGGGCAGGAATGAGCAGTTCTTC
NA | few | TRBJ2-7 | TRBV4-1 | CASSQVKGSDYEQYF | TGCGCCAGCAGCCAAGTTAAGGGGAGCGACTACGAGCAGTACTTC
TRBD1 | few | TRBJ2-1 | TRBV5-1 | CASSWGQGRHTYNEQFF | TGCGCCAGCAGCTGGGGACAGGGGAGGCATACGTACAATGAGCAGTTCTTC
NA | NA | TRBJ2-1 | TRBV7-2 | CASSLVPHNEQFF | TGTGCCAGCAGCTTAGTCCCTCACAATGAGCAGTTCTTC
TRBD2 | many | TRBJ2-7 | TRBV4-1 | CASSQHGTSGTSYEQYF | TGCGCCAGCAGCCAACACGGGACTAGCGGGACCTCCTACGAGCAGTACTTC
NA | NA | TRBJ1-5 | TRBV18 | CASSAYQGNQPQHF | TGTGCCAGCTCGGCCTACCAGGGAAATCAGCCCCAGCATTTT
NA | few | TRBJ2-1 | TRBV29-1 | CSGVDRISYNEQFF | TGCAGCGGTGTAGACAGGATCTCCTACAATGAGCAGTTCTTC
TRBD2 | NA | TRBJ2-7 | TRBV20-1 | CSARDRTGTSGLPYEQYF | TGCAGTGCTAGAGACCGGACCGGGACTAGCGGACTACCCTACGAGCAGTACTTC
NA | NA | TRBJ2-5 | TRBV11-2 | CASSPLGGPVKTQYF | TGTGCCAGCAGTCCCTTGGGGGGGCCGGTGAAGACCCAGTACTTC
NA | NA | TRBJ2-5 | TRBV4-3 | CASSQDPTGRETQYF | TGCGCCAGCAGCCAAGACCCGACAGGGAGGGAGACCCAGTACTTC
NA | NA | TRBJ2-1 | TRBV7-9 | CASSLGRSSQDEQFF | TGTGCCAGCAGCTTAGGTCGCAGCTCACAGGATGAGCAGTTCTTC
NA | few | TRBJ2-7 | TRBV6-5 | CASSYLGLQGEQYF | TGTGCCAGCAGTTACCTCGGACTGCAAGGCGAGCAGTACTTC
TRBD1 | NA | TRBJ1-6 | TRBV4-2 | CASSQGWTGNNSPLHF | TGTGCCAGCAGCCAGGGTTGGACAGGGAATAATTCACCCCTCCACTTT